The 10 T cell receptor beta chains reported below all come from one sample, sequenced in a study of CD8+ T cells in alopecia areata. RNA extraction was followed by reverse transcription into cDNA, which acted as the sequencing template. Clones were read by immunoSEQ multiplex PCR, and TCRdb kept only the in-frame ones, dropping some. Counted here are about 200,000 clones, around 62% occurring once; the ten biggest clones make up approximately 0.45%. The source material was CD4+ T cells sorted from blood, sampled at week 0. These receptors originate from a human donor with alopecia areata.

J is TRBJ2-1 and V is TRBV11-2; D is perhaps TRBD2 (6 bases). V lost 1 base, J lost 3 bases, and 10 bases lay in between. Germline lookup yields CDR1 SGHAT and CDR2 FQNNGV. This CDR3 spans 15 amino acids. The CDR3 nucleotides are TGTGCCAGCAGCTTAGCTCTAGCGAGCTACAATGAGCAGTTCTTC. Translation: CASSLALASYNEQFF.

V and J are TRBV9 and TRBJ2-3, with 7 bases fitting TRBD2. Germline loops: CDR1 SGDLS, CDR2 YYNGEE. The CDR3 runs to 15 residues. J lost 3 bases, V lost 4 bases, and 8 bases had no gene match. The CDR3 nucleotides are TGTGCCAGCAGCCCTACGAGCGGGGTTACAGATACGCAGTATTTT. Translation gives CASSPTSGVTDTQYF.

This chain joins TRBV4-2 and TRBJ2-7; perhaps TRBD2 as D (5 bases). Germline-derived CDR1 and CDR2 are LGHNA and YNFKEQ. This CDR3 spans 15 amino acids. The germline V and J ends were trimmed by 2 bases and 3 bases, with 14 bases remaining between them. As DNA, the CDR3 is TGTGCCAGCAGCCAACCCTACACGGCGGGCTACGAGCAGTACTTC. This codes for CASSQPYTAGYEQYF.

The chain employs TRBV5-1 and TRBJ2-2; D may be TRBD2 (6 bases). V was clipped by 2 bases and J by 6 bases, with 8 bases between them. CDR1 is SGHRS, CDR2 YFSETQ, per germline. The CDR3 is made up of 13 amino acids. CDR3 in DNA: TGCGCCAGCAGCTTCAGGGAGGCCGGGGAGCTGTTTTTT. It is translated as CASSFREAGELFF.

The gene calls are TRBV5-1 and TRBJ2-2; D is undetermined. V lost 0 bases, J lost 0 bases, and 3 bases lay in between. Germline CDR1 reads SGHRS; CDR2 reads YFSETQ. The CDR3 contains 14 residues. The CDR3 bases are TGCGCCAGCAGCTTGGAACCGAACACCGGGGAGCTGTTTTTT. Translation: CASSLEPNTGELFF. Full variable domain (remainder filled in from reference TRBV5-1 and TRBJ2-2): KAGVTQTPRYLIKTRGQQVTLSCSPISGHRSVSWYQQTPGQGLQFLFEYFSETQRNKGNFPGRFSGRQFSNSRSEMNVSTLELGDSALYLCASSLEPNTGELFFGEGSRLTVL.

V is TRBV4-1 and J is TRBJ2-6; D tentatively fits TRBD1 or TRBD2 (6 bases each). CDR3 length: 18 residues. V gave up 1 base and J gave up 0 bases, with 13 bases separating them. Germline CDR1 and CDR2: MGHRA and YSYEKL. The CDR3 loop reads CASSQGAGEVSGANVLTF. The CDR3 DNA sequence: TGCGCCAGCAGCCAAGGGGCAGGGGAGGTCTCTGGGGCCAACGTCCTGACTTTC.

Only a few counts were recorded for this clone. The rearrangement links TRBV5-1 to TRBJ1-1; D might be TRBD1 (6 bases). The CDR3 runs 15 residues. Germline-derived CDR1 and CDR2 are SGHRS and YFSETQ. The V and J ends lost 0 bases and 0 bases respectively, with 9 bases between them. The CDR3 spells CASSLGTGLNTEAFF. The CDR3 nucleotides read TGCGCCAGCAGCTTGGGAACAGGGTTGAACACTGAAGCTTTCTTT.

The chain carries TRBV30 and TRBJ1-2; D ambiguous. The V end lost 2 bases, the J end lost 8 bases, and 18 bases lay between the germline ends. The CDR3 covers 14 residues. Germline loops: CDR1 GTSNPN, CDR2 SVGIG (reference sequence). The CDR3 nucleotides are TGTGCCTGGAGTCCGCATGGCAACATCCGGGGCTACACCTTC. Protein product: CAWSPHGNIRGYTF.

The table lists this clone with a few counts. The J gene is TRBJ1-3, the V gene TRBV6-5; D unresolved. This CDR3 has 14 amino acids. In germline, CDR1 is MNHEY, CDR2 SVGAGI. Trimming left V 6 bases short and J 0 bases short, with 9 bases between. The CDR3 DNA reads as TGTGCCAGCAGACCCTTTATCTCTGGAAACACCATATATTTT. Protein product: CASRPFISGNTIYF.

J is TRBJ2-7 and V is TRBV6-5; 8 bases are shared with TRBD2. The CDR3 runs to 12 residues. With V trimmed by 6 bases and J by 6 bases, 4 bases remained unmatched. CDR1 and CDR2 (germline): MNHEY, SVGAGI. The CDR3 nucleotides read TGTGCCAGCAGATACGCGGGGGGCGAGCAGTACTTC. Translated: CASRYAGGEQYF.